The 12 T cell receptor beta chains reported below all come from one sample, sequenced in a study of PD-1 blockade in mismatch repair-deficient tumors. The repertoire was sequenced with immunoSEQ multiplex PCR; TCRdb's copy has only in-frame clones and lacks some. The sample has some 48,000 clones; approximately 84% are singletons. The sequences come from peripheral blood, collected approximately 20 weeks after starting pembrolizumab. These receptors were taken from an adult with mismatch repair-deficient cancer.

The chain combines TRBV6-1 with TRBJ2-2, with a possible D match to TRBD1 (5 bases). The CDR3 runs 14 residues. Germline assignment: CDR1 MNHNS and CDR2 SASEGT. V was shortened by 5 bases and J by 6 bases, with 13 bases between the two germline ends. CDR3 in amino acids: CASSPSQGAGELFF. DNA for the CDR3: TGTGCCAGCAGTCCGTCTCAGGGCGCCGGGGAGCTGTTTTTT.

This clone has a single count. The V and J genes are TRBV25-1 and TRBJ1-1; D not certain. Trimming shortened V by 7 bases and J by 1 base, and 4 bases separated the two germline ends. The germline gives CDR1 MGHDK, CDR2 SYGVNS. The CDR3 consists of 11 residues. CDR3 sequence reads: CASTRNTEAFF. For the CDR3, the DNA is TGTGCCAGCACCCGGAACACTGAAGCTTTCTTT.

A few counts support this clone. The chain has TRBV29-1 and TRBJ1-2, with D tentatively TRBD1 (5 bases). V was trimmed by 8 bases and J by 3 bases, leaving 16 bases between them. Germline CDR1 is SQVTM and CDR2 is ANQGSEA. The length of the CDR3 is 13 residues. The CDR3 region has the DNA TGCAGCATCGGGGAGGGGAGCGACTATGGCTACACCTTC. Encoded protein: CSIGEGSDYGYTF.

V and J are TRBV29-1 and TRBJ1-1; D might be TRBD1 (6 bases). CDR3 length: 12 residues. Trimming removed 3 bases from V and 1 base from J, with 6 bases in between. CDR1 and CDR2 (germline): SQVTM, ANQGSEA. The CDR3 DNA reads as TGCAGCGTTGAGGGACAGAACACTGAAGCTTTCTTT. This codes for CSVEGQNTEAFF.

In DNA, the CDR3 is TGCGCCAGCAGCCGCCCGGGACAGAATGAAAAACTGTTTTTT. This encodes CASSRPGQNEKLFF. The chain joins TRBV5-1 to TRBJ1-4; 7 bases map to TRBD1. Germline CDR1 is SGHRS and CDR2 is YFSETQ. With 4 bases clipped from V and 5 bases from J, the junction kept 5 bases outside the gene matches. The CDR3 is 14 amino acids.

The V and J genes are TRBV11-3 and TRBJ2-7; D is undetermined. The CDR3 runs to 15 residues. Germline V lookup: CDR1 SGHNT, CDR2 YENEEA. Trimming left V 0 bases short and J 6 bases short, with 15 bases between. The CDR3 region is CASSLDPREALEQYF. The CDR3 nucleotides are TGTGCCAGCAGCTTAGATCCCCGAGAAGCGCTCGAGCAGTACTTC.

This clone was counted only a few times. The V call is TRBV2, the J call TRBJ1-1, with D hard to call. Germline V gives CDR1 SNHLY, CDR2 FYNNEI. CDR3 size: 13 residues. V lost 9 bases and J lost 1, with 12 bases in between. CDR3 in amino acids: CASARRKNTEAFF. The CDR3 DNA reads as TGTGCCAGTGCACGGCGAAAGAACACTGAAGCTTTCTTT.

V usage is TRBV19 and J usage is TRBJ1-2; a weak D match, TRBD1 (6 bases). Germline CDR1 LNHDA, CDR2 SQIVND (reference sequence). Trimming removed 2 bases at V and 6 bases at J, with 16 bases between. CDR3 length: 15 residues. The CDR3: CASSISGGGRDGYTF. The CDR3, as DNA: TGTGCCAGTAGTATATCTGGGGGCGGACGGGATGGCTACACCTTC. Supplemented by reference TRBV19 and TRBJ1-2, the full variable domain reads DGGITQSPKYLFRKEGQNVTLSCEQNLNHDAMYWYRQDPGQGLRLIYYSQIVNDFQKGDIAEGYSVSREKKESFPLTVTSAQKNPTAFYLCASSISGGGRDGYTFGSGTRLTVV.

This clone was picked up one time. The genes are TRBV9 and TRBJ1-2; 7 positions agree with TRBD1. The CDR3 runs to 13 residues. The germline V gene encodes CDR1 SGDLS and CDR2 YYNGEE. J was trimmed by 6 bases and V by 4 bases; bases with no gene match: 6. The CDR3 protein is CASSLRTGDGYTF. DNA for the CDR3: TGTGCCAGCAGCCTACGGACAGGAGATGGCTACACCTTC. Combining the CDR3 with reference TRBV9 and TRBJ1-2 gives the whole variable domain DSGVTQTPKHLITATGQRVTLRCSPRSGDLSVYWYQQSLDQGLQFLIQYYNGEERAKGNILERFSAQQFPDLHSELNLSSLELGDSALYFCASSLRTGDGYTFGSGTRLTVV.

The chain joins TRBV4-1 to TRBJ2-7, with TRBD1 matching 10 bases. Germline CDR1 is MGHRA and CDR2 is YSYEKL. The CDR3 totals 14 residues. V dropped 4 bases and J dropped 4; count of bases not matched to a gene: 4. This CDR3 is CASSLGQGHYEQYF. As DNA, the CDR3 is TGCGCCAGCAGCCTGGGACAGGGGCATTACGAGCAGTACTTC.

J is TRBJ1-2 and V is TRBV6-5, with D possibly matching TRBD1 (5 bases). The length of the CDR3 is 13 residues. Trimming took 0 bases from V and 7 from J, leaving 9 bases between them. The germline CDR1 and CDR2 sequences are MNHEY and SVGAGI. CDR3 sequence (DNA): TGTGCCAGCAGTTACTCGCGAGGGGCTGGCTACACCTTC. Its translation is CASSYSRGAGYTF.

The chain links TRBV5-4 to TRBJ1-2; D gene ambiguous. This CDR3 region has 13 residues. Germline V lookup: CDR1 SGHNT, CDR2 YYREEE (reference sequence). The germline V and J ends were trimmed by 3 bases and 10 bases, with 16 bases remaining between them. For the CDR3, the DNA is TGTGCCAGCAGCTCGGCAGGACCGGTGGACTACACCTTC. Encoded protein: CASSSAGPVDYTF.